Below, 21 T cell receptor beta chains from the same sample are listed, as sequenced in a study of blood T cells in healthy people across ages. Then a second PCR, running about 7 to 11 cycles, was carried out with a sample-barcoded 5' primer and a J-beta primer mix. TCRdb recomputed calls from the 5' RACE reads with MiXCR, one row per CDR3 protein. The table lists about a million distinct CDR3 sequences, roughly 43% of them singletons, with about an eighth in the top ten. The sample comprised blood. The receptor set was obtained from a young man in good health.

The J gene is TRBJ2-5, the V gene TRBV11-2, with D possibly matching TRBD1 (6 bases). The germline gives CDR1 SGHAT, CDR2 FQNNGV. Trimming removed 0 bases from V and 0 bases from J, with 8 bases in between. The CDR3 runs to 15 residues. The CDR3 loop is CASSLDRDNQETQYF. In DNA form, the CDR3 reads TGTGCCAGCAGCTTAGATCGGGACAACCAAGAGACCCAGTACTTC.

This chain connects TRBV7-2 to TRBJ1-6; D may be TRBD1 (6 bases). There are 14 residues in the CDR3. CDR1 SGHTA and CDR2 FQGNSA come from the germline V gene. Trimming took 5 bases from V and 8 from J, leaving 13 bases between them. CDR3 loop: CASSPGNRDSPLHF. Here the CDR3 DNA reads TGTGCCAGCAGCCCCGGCAACAGGGATTCACCCCTCCACTTT.

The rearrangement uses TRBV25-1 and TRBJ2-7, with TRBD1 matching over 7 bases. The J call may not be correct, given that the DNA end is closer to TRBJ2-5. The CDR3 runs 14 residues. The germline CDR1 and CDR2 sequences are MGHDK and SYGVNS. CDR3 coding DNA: TGTGCCAGCAGTGATGACAGGGAGTCAGAGACCCAGTACTTC. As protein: CASSDDRESETQYF.

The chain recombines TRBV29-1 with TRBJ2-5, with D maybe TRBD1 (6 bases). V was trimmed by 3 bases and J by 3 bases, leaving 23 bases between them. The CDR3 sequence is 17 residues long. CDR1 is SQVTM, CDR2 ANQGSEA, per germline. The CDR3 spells CSVDRLPQGLAKETQYF. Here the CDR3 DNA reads TGCAGCGTTGACAGATTACCACAGGGCCTGGCTAAAGAGACCCAGTACTTC.

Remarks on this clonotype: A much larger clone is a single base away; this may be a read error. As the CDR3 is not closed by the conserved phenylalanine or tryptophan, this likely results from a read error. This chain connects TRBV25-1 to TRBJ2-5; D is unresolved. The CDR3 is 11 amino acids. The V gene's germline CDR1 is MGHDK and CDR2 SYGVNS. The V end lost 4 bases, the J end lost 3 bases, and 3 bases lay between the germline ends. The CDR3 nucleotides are TGTGCCAGCAGTGTAAAAGAGACCCAGTACTTA. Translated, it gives CASSVKETQYL.

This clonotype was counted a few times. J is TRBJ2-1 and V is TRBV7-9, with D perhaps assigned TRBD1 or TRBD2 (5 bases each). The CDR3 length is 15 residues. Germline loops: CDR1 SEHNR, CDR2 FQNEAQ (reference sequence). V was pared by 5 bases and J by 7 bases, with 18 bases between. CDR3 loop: CASSVDPGTANEQFF. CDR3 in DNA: TGTGCCAGCAGCGTTGATCCCGGGACGGCGAATGAGCAGTTCTTC.

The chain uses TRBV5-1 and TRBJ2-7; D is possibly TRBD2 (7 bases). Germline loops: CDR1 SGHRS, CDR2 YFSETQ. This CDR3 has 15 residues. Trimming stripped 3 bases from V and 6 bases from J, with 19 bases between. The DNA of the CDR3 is TGCGCCAGCAGCTCAGCGGTCGGGGAGGGGGGCGAGCAGTACTTC. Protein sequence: CASSSAVGEGGEQYF.

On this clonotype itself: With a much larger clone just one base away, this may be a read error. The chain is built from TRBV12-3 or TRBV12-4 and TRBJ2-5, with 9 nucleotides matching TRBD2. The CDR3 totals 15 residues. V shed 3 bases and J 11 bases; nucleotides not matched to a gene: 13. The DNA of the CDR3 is TGTGCCAGCAGTTTCGGTAGCGGGGGCAGGGGTGAGCAGTACTTC. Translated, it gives CASSFGSGGRGEQYF.

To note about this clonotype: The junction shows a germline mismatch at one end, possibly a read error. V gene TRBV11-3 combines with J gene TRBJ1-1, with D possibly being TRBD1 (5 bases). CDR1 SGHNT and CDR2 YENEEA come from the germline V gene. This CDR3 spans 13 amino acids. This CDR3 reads CDSSLRTSTEAFF. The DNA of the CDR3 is TGTGACAGCAGCCTACGGACATCCACTGAAGCTTTCTTT.

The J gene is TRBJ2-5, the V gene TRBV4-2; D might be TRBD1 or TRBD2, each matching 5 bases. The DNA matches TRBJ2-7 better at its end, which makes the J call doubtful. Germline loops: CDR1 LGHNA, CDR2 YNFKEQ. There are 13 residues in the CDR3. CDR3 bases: TGTGCCAGCAGCCTGGGACCTTTGGACGAGCAGTACTTC. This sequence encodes CASSLGPLDEQYF.

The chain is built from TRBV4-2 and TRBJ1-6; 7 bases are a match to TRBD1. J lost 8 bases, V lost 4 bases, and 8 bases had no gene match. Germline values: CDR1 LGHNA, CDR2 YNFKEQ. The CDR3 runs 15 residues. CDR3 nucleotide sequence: TGTGCCAGCAGCCCCACAGGGGACGGAGATTCACCCCTCCACTTT. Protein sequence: CASSPTGDGDSPLHF.

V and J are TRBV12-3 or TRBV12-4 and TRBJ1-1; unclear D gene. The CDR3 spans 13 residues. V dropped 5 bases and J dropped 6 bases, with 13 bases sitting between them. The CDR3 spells CASSVNDRAEAFF. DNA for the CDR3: TGTGCCAGCAGTGTAAACGATCGGGCTGAAGCTTTCTTT.

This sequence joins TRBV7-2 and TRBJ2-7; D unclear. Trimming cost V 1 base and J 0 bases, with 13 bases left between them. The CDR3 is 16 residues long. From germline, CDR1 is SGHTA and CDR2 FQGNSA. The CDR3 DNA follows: TGTGCCAGCAGCTTAGGGGCCCGGGTGAGCTCCTACGAGCAGTACTTC. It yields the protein CASSLGARVSSYEQYF.

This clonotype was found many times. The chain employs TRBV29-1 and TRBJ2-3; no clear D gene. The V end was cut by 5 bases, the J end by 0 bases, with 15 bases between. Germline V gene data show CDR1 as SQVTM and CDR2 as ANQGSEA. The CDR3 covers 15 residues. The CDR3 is CSVLGATGSTDTQYF. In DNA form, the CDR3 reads TGCAGCGTTCTGGGCGCTACCGGCAGCACAGATACGCAGTATTTT.

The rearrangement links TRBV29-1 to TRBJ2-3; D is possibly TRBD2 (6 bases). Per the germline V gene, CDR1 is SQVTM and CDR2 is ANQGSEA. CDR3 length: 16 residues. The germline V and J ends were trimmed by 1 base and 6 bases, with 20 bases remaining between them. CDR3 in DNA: TGCAGCGTTGAAGGTCTCCTTTCGGGGGATATGGATACGCAGTATTTT. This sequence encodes CSVEGLLSGDMDTQYF.

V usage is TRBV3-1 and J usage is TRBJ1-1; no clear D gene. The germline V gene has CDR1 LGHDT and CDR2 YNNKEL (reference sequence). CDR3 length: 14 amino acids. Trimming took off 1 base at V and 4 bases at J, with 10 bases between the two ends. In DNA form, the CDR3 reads TGTGCCAGCAGCCAAGCAGTGAGGGTCACTGAAGCTTTCTTT. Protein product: CASSQAVRVTEAFF.

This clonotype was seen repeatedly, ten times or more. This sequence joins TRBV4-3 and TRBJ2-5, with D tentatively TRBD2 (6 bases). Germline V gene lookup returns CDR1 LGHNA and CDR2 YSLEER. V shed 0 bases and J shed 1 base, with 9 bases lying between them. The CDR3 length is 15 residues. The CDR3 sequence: CASSQDRGIQETQYF. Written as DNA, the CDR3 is TGCGCCAGCAGCCAAGATCGCGGGATCCAAGAGACCCAGTACTTC.

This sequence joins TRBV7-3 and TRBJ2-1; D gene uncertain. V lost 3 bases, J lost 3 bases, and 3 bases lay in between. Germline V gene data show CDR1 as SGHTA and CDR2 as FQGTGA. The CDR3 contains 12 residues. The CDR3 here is CASSFVYNEQFF. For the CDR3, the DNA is TGTGCCAGCAGCTTTGTCTACAATGAGCAGTTCTTC.

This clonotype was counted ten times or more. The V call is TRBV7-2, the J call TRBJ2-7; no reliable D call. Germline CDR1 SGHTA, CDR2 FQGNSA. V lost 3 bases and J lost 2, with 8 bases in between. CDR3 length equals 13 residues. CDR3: CASSFPGPYEQYF. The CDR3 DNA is TGTGCCAGCAGCTTCCCAGGACCCTACGAGCAGTACTTC.

DNA for the CDR3: TGTGCCAGCAGTGGACAGAGCACAGATACGCAGTATTTT. Translated: CASSGQSTDTQYF. The chain joins TRBV6-1 to TRBJ2-3, with D possibly TRBD1 on 5 matching bases. Trimming took off 4 bases at V and 0 bases at J, with 5 bases between the two ends. Germline V gene data show CDR1 as MNHNS and CDR2 as SASEGT. CDR3 length: 13 residues.

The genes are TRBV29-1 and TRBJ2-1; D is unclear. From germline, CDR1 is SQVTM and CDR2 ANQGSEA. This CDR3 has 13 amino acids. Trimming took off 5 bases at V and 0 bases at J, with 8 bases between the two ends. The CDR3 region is CSVLFSSYNEQFF. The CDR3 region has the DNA TGCAGCGTTCTTTTCTCCTCCTACAATGAGCAGTTCTTC.